This T cell receptor beta chain stems from a study of blood T cell repertoires in COVID-19. About the study: Samples representing acute and convalescent COVID-19 were sourced from the United States, Italy and Spain. In each case, the material was cDNA or gDNA derived from T cells, B-cell-depleted T cells, or PBMCs.

In germline, CDR1 is MNHNY, CDR2 SVGAGI (reference sequence). Trimming cost V 5 bases and J 4 bases; bases outside gene matches: 2. The CDR3 length is 14 residues. Original handling: Researchers report that nucleated cell counts were estimated from reference gene primer amplification. Using immunoSEQ multiplex PCR, the repertoire was profiled, and TCRdb retains in-frame clones only, with some absent. For V, J and clone size, that table is used; D and trimming come from the DNA. In the table there are approximately 120,000 clones, around three quarters of which are singletons. The chain employs TRBV6-6 and TRBJ2-1; 10 bases fit TRBD2. The sequence came from a human donor in a cohort sampled during active or convalescent COVID-19. Sequenced material: peripheral blood. The DNA for the CDR3 is TGTGCCAGCAGTCTAGCGGGGGTGTACAATGAGCAGTTCTTC. Amino acids: CASSLAGVYNEQFF.